The 31 T cell receptor beta chains below were found in one sample sequenced in a study of T cell responses to AZD1222 COVID-19 vaccine. TCRdb's table, derived via immunoSEQ multiplex PCR, lists solely in-frame clones and lacks some. The table has about 160,000 clones, 90% to 95% seen once. The sample here was peripheral blood, taken on day 0 of AZD1222 vaccination. The receptors stem from an adult in good health.

This chain connects TRBV19 to TRBJ1-2; D not resolved. V was trimmed by 2 bases and J by 2 bases, leaving 9 bases between them. The CDR3 totals 14 residues. Germline V gene lookup returns CDR1 LNHDA and CDR2 SQIVND (reference sequence). The CDR3 here is CASSISVGNYGYTF. CDR3 DNA sequence: TGTGCCAGTAGTATATCTGTAGGGAACTATGGCTACACCTTC.

The chain has TRBV28 and TRBJ2-1, with D unresolved. The germline V gene has CDR1 MDHEN and CDR2 SYDVKM. CDR3 length equals 12 residues. V was pared by 6 bases and J by 6 bases, with 9 bases between. The CDR3 region is CASRQVGNEQFF. DNA of the CDR3: TGTGCCAGCAGACAAGTAGGCAATGAGCAGTTCTTC.

The V call is TRBV4-1, the J call TRBJ2-2; D is uncertain. The CDR3 extends over 15 amino acids. The ends were cut back, 4 bases at V and 5 bases at J, with 14 bases in the middle. Looked up from germline, CDR1 is MGHRA and CDR2 is YSYEKL. Here the CDR3 reads CASSPARQPTGELFF. The CDR3 nucleotides read TGCGCCAGCAGCCCCGCCCGCCAGCCAACCGGGGAGCTGTTTTTT.

This chain links TRBV5-1 with TRBJ1-2; 8 nucleotides match TRBD1. The germline V gene has CDR1 SGHRS and CDR2 YFSETQ. CDR3 size: 14 residues. The trim removed 0 bases at V and 4 bases at J, leaving 2 bases unmatched. The CDR3 DNA reads as TGCGCCAGCAGCTTGGGGACAGGGTCCTATGGCTACACCTTC. It is translated as CASSLGTGSYGYTF.

The chain has TRBV5-1 and TRBJ2-5; perhaps TRBD2 as D (6 bases). The CDR3 spans 15 residues. The germline V gene encodes CDR1 SGHRS and CDR2 YFSETQ. Trimming shortened V by 0 bases and J by 5 bases, and 14 bases separated the two germline ends. CDR3 residues: CASSLGASVGETQYF. The CDR3 DNA reads TGCGCCAGCAGCTTGGGGGCTAGCGTTGGGGAGACCCAGTACTTC.

V gene TRBV5-1 combines with J gene TRBJ1-6; perhaps TRBD1 as D (6 bases). The CDR3 is 14 amino acids. Germline loops: CDR1 SGHRS, CDR2 YFSETQ. The germline V and J ends were trimmed by 3 bases and 5 bases, with 9 bases remaining between them. CDR3 residues: CASSWDIHNSPLHF. CDR3 sequence (DNA): TGCGCCAGCAGCTGGGACATCCATAATTCACCCCTCCACTTT.

V gene TRBV30 combines with J gene TRBJ2-7; D possibly corresponds to TRBD2 (7 bases). Germline V CDR1 and CDR2: GTSNPN, SVGIG (reference sequence). The CDR3 is 11 residues long. V was trimmed by 4 bases and J by 5 bases, leaving 9 bases between them. CDR3 sequence reads: CAWKGGDEQYF. CDR3 nucleotide sequence: TGTGCCTGGAAGGGGGGGGACGAGCAGTACTTC.

The chain carries TRBV4-1 and TRBJ1-1; TRBD1 agrees at 7 bases. The V and J ends lost 1 base and 1 base, in that order; junction bases with no gene match: 9. Per the germline V gene, CDR1 is MGHRA and CDR2 is YSYEKL. The CDR3 totals 17 residues. This CDR3 is CASSQGRRGRGNTEAFF. CDR3 sequence (DNA): TGCGCCAGCAGCCAAGGACGGAGGGGGCGAGGGAACACTGAAGCTTTCTTT.

This chain connects TRBV28 to TRBJ2-1; 14 nucleotides align to TRBD2. Losses at the gene ends were 6 bases for V and 10 bases for J; bases not matched to a gene: 8. The CDR3 loop spans 15 amino acids. Germline loops: CDR1 MDHEN, CDR2 SYDVKM. As DNA, the CDR3 is TGTGCCAGCAGGTACCCGGGACTAGCGGGGGAAGAGCAGTTCTTC. Amino acid sequence: CASRYPGLAGEEQFF.

The chain is built from TRBV21-1 and TRBJ1-3. TRBV21-1 is given as a pseudogene. This CDR3 contains 13 residues. The chain's CDR3 is CAIDLSPGNTIYF. Written as DNA, the CDR3 is TGTGCCATCGACCTCAGTCCTGGAAACACCATATATTTT.

V is TRBV28 and J is TRBJ1-1, with D unresolved. Trimming cost V 1 base and J 1 base, with 7 bases left between them. The CDR3 is 14 amino acids. Per germline, CDR1 MDHEN and CDR2 SYDVKM. CDR3 loop: CASSLSKTNTEAFF. CDR3 coding DNA: TGTGCCAGCAGTTTATCAAAAACGAACACTGAAGCTTTCTTT.

V and J are TRBV3-1 (or the pseudogene TRBV3-2) and TRBJ1-2, with 8 bases fitting TRBD1. This CDR3 region has 14 residues. J lost 3 bases, V lost 4 bases, and 4 bases had no gene match. In germline, CDR1 is LGHDT, CDR2 YNNKEL (reference sequence). CDR3 DNA: TGTGCCAGCAGCCTTCTGGGACAGGACTATGGCTACACCTTC. Translating it yields CASSLLGQDYGYTF.

This clone has only one observation. This chain connects TRBV5-6 to TRBJ2-7; D is possibly TRBD2 (6 bases). The germline V gene has CDR1 SGHDT and CDR2 YYEEEE. V was trimmed by 2 bases and J by 6 bases, leaving 21 bases between them. This CDR3 spans 16 amino acids. CDR3 sequence reads: CASSFFSGARLGEQYF. The CDR3 nucleotides are TGTGCCAGCAGCTTCTTTTCGGGAGCCCGACTCGGCGAGCAGTACTTC.

The gene calls are TRBV3-1 (or the pseudogene TRBV3-2) and TRBJ2-7, with D perhaps TRBD1 (6 bases). The ends were cut back, 0 bases at V and 2 bases at J, with 11 bases in the middle. The CDR3 runs to 15 residues. CDR1 is LGHDT, CDR2 YNNKEL, per germline (reference sequence). This CDR3 reads CASSQDASGAYEQYF. CDR3 sequence (DNA): TGTGCCAGCAGCCAAGATGCGTCAGGGGCCTACGAGCAGTACTTC.

This rearrangement joins TRBV9 to TRBJ1-2; 10 bases are shared with TRBD1. CDR3 length: 14 residues. J lost 5 bases, V lost 0 bases, and 1 base had no gene match. Germline V gene sequence: CDR1 SGDLS, CDR2 YYNGEE. Here the CDR3 DNA reads TGTGCCAGCAGCGTAGGGGGACAGGGGTATGGCTACACCTTC. Amino acid sequence: CASSVGGQGYGYTF.

The rearrangement links TRBV24-1 to TRBJ2-2; 8 positions match TRBD1. The CDR3 is 19 amino acids. CDR1 is KGHDR, CDR2 SFDVKD, per germline. Trimming cost V 1 base and J 3 bases; bases outside gene matches: 12. The CDR3 sequence is CATSDLGTQGGQDTGELFF. The CDR3, as DNA: TGTGCCACCAGTGATTTAGGCACACAGGGGGGTCAGGACACCGGGGAGCTGTTTTTT.

The chain recombines TRBV6-1 with TRBJ2-3; D not resolved. The ends were cut back, 2 bases at V and 10 bases at J, with 16 bases in the middle. The germline CDR1 and CDR2 sequences are MNHNS and SASEGT. The CDR3 sequence is 14 residues long. The CDR3 nucleotides are TGTGCCAGCAGTGAATCGAAGGGTTTGGACGCGCAGTATTTT. It yields the protein CASSESKGLDAQYF.

Only one count was recorded for this clone. The CDR3 bases are TGTGCCAGTAGTATAGGGCGGGGAGAAAATCAGCCCCAGCATTTT. This gives the protein CASSIGRGENQPQHF. The gene calls are TRBV19 and TRBJ1-5; D gene unclear. The germline V gene encodes CDR1 LNHDA and CDR2 SQIVND (reference sequence). Between the trimmed V and J ends, which lost 1 base and 4 bases, there was a span of 11 bases. This CDR3 contains 15 residues.

This clone has just a few counts. This rearrangement joins TRBV11-2 to TRBJ2-7; 8 positions match TRBD2. The germline V gene encodes CDR1 SGHAT and CDR2 FQNNGV. This CDR3 has 15 amino acids. Trimming cost V 0 bases and J 5 bases; bases outside gene matches: 6. The CDR3 protein is CASSLDPGLGNEQYF. The CDR3 DNA is TGTGCCAGCAGCTTAGATCCGGGACTAGGGAACGAGCAGTACTTC.

The chain uses TRBV30 and TRBJ2-7, with TRBD1 matching over 9 bases. The trim removed 4 bases at V and 4 bases at J, leaving 2 bases unmatched. Germline CDR1 and CDR2: GTSNPN and SVGIG (reference sequence). CDR3 length: 12 amino acids. The DNA for the CDR3 is TGTGCCTGGATGGGACAGGGATACGAGCAGTACTTC. Translating it yields CAWMGQGYEQYF.

The chain uses TRBV5-1 and TRBJ1-6; 10 positions agree with TRBD1. Germline CDR1 and CDR2: SGHRS and YFSETQ. V lost 6 bases and J lost 7; bases outside the gene matches: 13. The CDR3 has 17 amino acids. CDR3 nucleotide sequence: TGCGCCAGCATACAAGAACCGGGACAGGGGTTAAATTCACCCCTCCACTTT. As protein: CASIQEPGQGLNSPLHF.

The CDR3 spells CASSQDYLRSGGPQETQYF. The CDR3 DNA reads as TGTGCCAGCAGCCAAGATTATTTGAGGAGCGGGGGCCCACAAGAGACCCAGTACTTC. The chain carries TRBV14 and TRBJ2-5; 8 bases line up with TRBD2. The trim removed 0 bases at V and 2 bases at J, leaving 14 bases unmatched. The CDR3 has 19 amino acids. Germline assignment: CDR1 SGHDN and CDR2 FVKESK.

V and J are TRBV5-1 and TRBJ2-7, with 7 bases lining up with TRBD1. The trim removed 0 bases at V and 5 bases at J, leaving 11 bases unmatched. Germline assignment: CDR1 SGHRS and CDR2 YFSETQ. The CDR3 has 16 amino acids. This CDR3 reads CASSLDGARGFNEQYF. The DNA for the CDR3 is TGCGCCAGCAGCTTGGATGGGGCCAGGGGGTTCAACGAGCAGTACTTC.

In this sample, this clone turned up a few times. The V gene is TRBV7-8, the J gene TRBJ2-7; D not certain. Germline V lookup: CDR1 SGHVS, CDR2 FQNEAQ. Between the trimmed V and J ends, which lost 2 bases and 2 bases, there was a span of 10 bases. This CDR3 comprises 14 residues. The CDR3 nucleotides are TGTGCCAGCAGCTTAATTGAAGCAACCTACGAGCAGTACTTC. Translating it yields CASSLIEATYEQYF.

In its sample, this clone was seen once. The CDR3 protein is CASSQVQGVTEAFF. The CDR3 DNA reads as TGTGCCAGCAGCCAAGTCCAGGGCGTCACTGAAGCTTTCTTT. The chain carries TRBV3-1 (or the pseudogene TRBV3-2) and TRBJ1-1, with a weak D call TRBD1 (5 bases). Between the trimmed V and J ends, which lost 1 base and 4 bases, there was a span of 10 bases. The V gene's germline CDR1 is LGHDT and CDR2 YNNKEL (reference sequence). The CDR3 has 14 residues.

The chain employs TRBV30 and TRBJ1-6, with no clear D. This CDR3 is 17 amino acids long. Germline CDR1 reads GTSNPN; CDR2 reads SVGIG (reference sequence). V was trimmed by 3 bases and J by 0 bases, leaving 15 bases between them. The CDR3 loop reads CAWRSFSGSSYNSPLHF. Written as DNA, the CDR3 is TGTGCCTGGAGATCTTTCTCGGGGAGCTCCTATAATTCACCCCTCCACTTT.

With respect to this clone: The identical CDR3 is also encoded by other nucleotide sequences in the sample. This chain connects TRBV7-2 to TRBJ2-7; D is undetermined. CDR1 SGHTA and CDR2 FQGNSA come from the germline V gene. Between the trimmed V and J ends, which lost 1 base and 3 bases, there was a span of 4 bases. CDR3 length: 12 residues. The chain's CDR3 is CASSLDFYEQYF. The CDR3 bases are TGTGCCAGCAGCTTAGATTTCTACGAGCAGTACTTC.

V usage is TRBV30 and J usage is TRBJ1-1; no clear D gene. V was pared by 0 bases and J by 1 base, with 6 bases between. This CDR3 is built from 13 residues. Germline values: CDR1 GTSNPN, CDR2 SVGIG (reference sequence). Written as DNA, the CDR3 is TGTGCCTGGAGTGTACTGGAGAACACTGAAGCTTTCTTT. Protein: CAWSVLENTEAFF.

This clone was observed a handful of times. CDR3 amino acids: CASSPAPRGSEAFF. The CDR3 DNA reads as TGTGCCAGCAGCCCCGCTCCCAGGGGCAGTGAAGCTTTCTTT. The chain couples TRBV5-6 to TRBJ1-1, with D perhaps matching TRBD1 (6 bases). Germline lookup yields CDR1 SGHDT and CDR2 YYEEEE. Trimming took 4 bases from V and 7 from J, leaving 17 bases between them. The CDR3 contains 14 residues.

The CDR3 nucleotides are TGTGCCAGCTCACCAGGGACCTTCCACTCCTACGAGCAGTACTTC. It codes for CASSPGTFHSYEQYF. The rearrangement uses TRBV18 and TRBJ2-7; the D call may be TRBD1 or TRBD2 (5 bases each). The V gene lost 2 bases and the J gene lost 0 bases, with 11 bases spanning the gap. Germline V gene sequence: CDR1 KGHSH, CDR2 LQKENI. The CDR3 has 15 amino acids.

The chain couples TRBV2 to TRBJ2-1, with TRBD2 matching over 10 bases. Germline V lookup: CDR1 SNHLY, CDR2 FYNNEI. Trimming removed 8 bases from V and 6 bases from J; junction bases left unmatched: 16. This CDR3 is built from 17 residues. The CDR3 nucleotides are TGTGCCAGCGCAGGGGTAGCGGGGGGCCGAAGTCTCAATGAGCAGTTCTTC. Protein sequence: CASAGVAGGRSLNEQFF.